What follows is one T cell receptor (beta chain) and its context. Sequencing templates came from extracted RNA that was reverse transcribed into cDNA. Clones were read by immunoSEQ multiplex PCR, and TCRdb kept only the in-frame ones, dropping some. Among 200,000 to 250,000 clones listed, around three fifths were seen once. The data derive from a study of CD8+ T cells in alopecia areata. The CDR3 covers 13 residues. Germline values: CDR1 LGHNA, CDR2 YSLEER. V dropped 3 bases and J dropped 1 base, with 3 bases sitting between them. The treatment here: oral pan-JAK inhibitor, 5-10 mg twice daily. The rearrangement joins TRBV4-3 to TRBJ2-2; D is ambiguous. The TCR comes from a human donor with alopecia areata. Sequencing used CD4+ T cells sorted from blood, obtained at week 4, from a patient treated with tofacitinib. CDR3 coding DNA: TGCGCCAGCAGCCAGGGGAACACCGGGGAGCTGTTTTTT. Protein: CASSQGNTGELFF.